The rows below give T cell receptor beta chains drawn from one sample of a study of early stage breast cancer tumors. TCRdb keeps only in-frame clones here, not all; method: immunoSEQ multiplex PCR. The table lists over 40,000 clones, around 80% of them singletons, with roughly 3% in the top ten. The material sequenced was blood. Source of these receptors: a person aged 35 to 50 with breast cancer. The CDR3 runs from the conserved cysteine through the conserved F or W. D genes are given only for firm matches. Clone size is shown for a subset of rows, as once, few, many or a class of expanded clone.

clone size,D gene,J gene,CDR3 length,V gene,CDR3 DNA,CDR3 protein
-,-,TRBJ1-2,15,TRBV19,TGTGCCAGTAGTAGGGGCACCTTAAATCACTATGGCTACACCTTC,CASSRGTLNHYGYTF
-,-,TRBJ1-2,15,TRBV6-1,TGTGCCAGCAGTGAAGAGTTGGGCGGAAACTATGGCTACACCTTC,CASSEELGGNYGYTF
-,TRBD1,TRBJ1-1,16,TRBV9,TGTGCCAGCAGCGGACAGGGGGGGGGTTTCGACACTGAAGCTTTCTTT,CASSGQGGGFDTEAFF
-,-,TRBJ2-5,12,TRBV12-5,TGTGCTAGTGGTTTGGCGGGGGAGACCCAGTACTTC,CASGLAGETQYF
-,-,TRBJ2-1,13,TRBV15,TGTGCCACCAGCAGAGATGTCCGCGGTGAGCAGTTCTTC,CATSRDVRGEQFF
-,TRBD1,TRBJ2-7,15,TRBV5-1,TGCGCCAGCAGCCTTTCCGGGACAGGGATTAACGAGCAGTACTTC,CASSLSGTGINEQYF
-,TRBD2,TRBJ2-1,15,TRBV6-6,TGTGCCAGCAGTTACTCGGGACTAGCAGACAATGAGCAGTTCTTC,CASSYSGLADNEQFF
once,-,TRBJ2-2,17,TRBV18,TGTGCCAGCTCACCCGGGCCCATGGAATCGAACACCGGGGAGCTGTTTTTT,CASSPGPMESNTGELFF
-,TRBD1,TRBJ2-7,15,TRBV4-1,TGCGCCAGCAGCCATCCACCGACAGGGGCCTACGAGCAGTACTTC,CASSHPPTGAYEQYF
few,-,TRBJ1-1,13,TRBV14,TGTGCCAGCAGCCAACTGCGTCGTACTGAAGCTTTCTTT,CASSQLRRTEAFF
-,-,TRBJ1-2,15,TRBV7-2,TGTGCCAGCAGCTTAGAGGCCAGTCAAAACTATGGCTACACCTTC,CASSLEASQNYGYTF
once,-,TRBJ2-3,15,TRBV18,TGTGCCAGCTCACCCTCTAGTGCTAGCACAGATACGCAGTATTTT,CASSPSSASTDTQYF
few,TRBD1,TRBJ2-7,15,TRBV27,TGTGCCAGCAGTAAATCCGGGACAGGGACCTACGAGCAGTACTTC,CASSKSGTGTYEQYF
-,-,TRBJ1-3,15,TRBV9,TGTGCCAGCAGCGTAATGGGGGGCCGGGGGGACACCATATATTTT,CASSVMGGRGDTIYF
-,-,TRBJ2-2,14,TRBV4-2,TGTGCCAGCAGAGCCGAAGAGTACACCGGGGAGCTGTTTTTT,CASRAEEYTGELFF